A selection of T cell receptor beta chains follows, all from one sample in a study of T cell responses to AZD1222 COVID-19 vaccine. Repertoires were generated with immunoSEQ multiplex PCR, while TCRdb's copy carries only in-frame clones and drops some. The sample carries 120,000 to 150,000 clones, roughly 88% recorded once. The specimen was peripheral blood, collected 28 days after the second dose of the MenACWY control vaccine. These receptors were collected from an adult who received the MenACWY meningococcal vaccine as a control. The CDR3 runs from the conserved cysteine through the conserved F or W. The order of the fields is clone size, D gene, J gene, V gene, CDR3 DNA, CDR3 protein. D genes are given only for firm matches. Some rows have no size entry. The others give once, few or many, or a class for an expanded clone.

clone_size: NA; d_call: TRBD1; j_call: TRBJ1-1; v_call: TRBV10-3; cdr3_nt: TGTGCCATCACCATGGGACAGGGTATGAACACTGAAGCTTTCTTT; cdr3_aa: CAITMGQGMNTEAFF
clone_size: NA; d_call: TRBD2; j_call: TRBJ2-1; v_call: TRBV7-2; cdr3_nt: TGTGCCAGCAGCTTTAAACTAGCGGGGACATACAATGAGCAGTTCTTC; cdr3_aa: CASSFKLAGTYNEQFF
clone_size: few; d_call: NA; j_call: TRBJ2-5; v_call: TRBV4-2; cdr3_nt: TGTGCCAGCAGCCAAGAGGGACGGGCGGTGGGCCTGTACCAAGAGACCCAGTACTTC; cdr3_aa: CASSQEGRAVGLYQETQYF
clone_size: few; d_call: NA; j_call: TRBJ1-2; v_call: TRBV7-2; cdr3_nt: TGTGCCAGCAGCTTAGAGGCAGGGGATGGCTACACCTTC; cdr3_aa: CASSLEAGDGYTF
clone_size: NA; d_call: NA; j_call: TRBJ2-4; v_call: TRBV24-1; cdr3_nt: TGTGCCACCAGTGATGGAGAATTAGCCAAAAACATTCAGTACTTC; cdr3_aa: CATSDGELAKNIQYF
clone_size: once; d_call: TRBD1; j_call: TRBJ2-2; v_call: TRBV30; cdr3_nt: TGTGCCTGGGTGGGCCCAGGGGGCTCGAACACCGGGGAGCTGTTTTTT; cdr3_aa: CAWVGPGGSNTGELFF
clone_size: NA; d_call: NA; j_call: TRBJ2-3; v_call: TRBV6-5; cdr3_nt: TGTGCCAGCAGTTTGGGCGGGATTAGCACAGATACGCAGTATTTT; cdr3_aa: CASSLGGISTDTQYF
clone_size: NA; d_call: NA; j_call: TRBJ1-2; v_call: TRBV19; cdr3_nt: TGTGCCAGTAGTATACGGAGCTATGGCTACACCTTC; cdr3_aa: CASSIRSYGYTF
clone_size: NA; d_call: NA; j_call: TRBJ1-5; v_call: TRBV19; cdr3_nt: TGTGCCAGTAGTCCTGGCTTCGGGGGGCCTGGCAATCAGCCCCAGCATTTT; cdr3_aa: CASSPGFGGPGNQPQHF
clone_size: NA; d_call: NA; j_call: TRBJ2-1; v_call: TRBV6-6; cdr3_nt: TGTGCCAGCAGTTACTCCCGGGACCTCCACAATGAGCAGTTCTTC; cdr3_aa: CASSYSRDLHNEQFF
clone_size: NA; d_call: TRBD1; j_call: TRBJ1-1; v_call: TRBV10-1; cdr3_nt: TGCGCCAGCAGTAAAAGGACAGGAACGAACACTGAAGCTTTCTTT; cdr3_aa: CASSKRTGTNTEAFF
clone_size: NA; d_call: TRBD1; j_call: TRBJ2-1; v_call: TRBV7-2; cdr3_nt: TGTGCCAGCAGCCAGCGACAGGGGGACACCTACAATGAGCAGTTCTTC; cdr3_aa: CASSQRQGDTYNEQFF
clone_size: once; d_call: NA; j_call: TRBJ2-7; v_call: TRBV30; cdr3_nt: TGTGCCTGGAGTGTACCGTACGAGCAGTACTTC; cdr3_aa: CAWSVPYEQYF
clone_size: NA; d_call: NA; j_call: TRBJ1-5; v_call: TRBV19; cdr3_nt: TGTGCCAGTAGTATTACAGGACTTAGCAATCAGCCCCAGCATTTT; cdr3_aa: CASSITGLSNQPQHF
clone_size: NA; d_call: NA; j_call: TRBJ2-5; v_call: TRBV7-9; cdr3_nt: TGTGCCAGCAGCTTCGAGGGCGTGGGAGTGTACTTC; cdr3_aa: CASSFEGVGVYF
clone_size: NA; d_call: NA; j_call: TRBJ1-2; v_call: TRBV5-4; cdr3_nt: TGTGCCAGCAGCTTGGTAGAGGATGGCTACACCTTC; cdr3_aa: CASSLVEDGYTF
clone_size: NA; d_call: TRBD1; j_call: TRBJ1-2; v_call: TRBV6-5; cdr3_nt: TGTGCCAGCAGTTCGACACAGGGGTCTGGCTACACCTTC; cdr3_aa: CASSSTQGSGYTF
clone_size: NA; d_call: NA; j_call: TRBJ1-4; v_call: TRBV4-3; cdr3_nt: TGCGCCAGCAGCCAAGGGGGGAGGCAGGGAGGTGAAAAACTGTTTTTT; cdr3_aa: CASSQGGRQGGEKLFF
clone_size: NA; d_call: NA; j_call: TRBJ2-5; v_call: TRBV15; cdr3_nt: TGTGCCACCCAACAGGGAGAGGAGACCCAGTACTTC; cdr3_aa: CATQQGEETQYF
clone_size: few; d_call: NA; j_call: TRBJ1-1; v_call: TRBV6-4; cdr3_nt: TGTGCCAGCAGCCCTGGGGATATGAACACTGAAGCTTTCTTT; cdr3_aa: CASSPGDMNTEAFF
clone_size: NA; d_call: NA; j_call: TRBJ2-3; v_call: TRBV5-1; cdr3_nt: TGCGCCAGCAGCTTTATGGTTCTCACAGATACGCAGTATTTT; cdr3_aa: CASSFMVLTDTQYF
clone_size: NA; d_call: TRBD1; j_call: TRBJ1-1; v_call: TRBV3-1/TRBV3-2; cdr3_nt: TGTGCCAGCAGCCTGAGGACAGGGGGCGCGAGAACTGAAGCTTTCTTT; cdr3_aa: CASSLRTGGARTEAFF
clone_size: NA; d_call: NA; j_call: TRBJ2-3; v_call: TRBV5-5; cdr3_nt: TGTGCCAGCAGCTTCCTGACTAGCACAGATACGCAGTATTTT; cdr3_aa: CASSFLTSTDTQYF
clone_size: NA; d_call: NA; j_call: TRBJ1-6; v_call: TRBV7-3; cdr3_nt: TGTGCCAGCAGCTTATTAGGGCCCAATTCACCCCTCCACTTT; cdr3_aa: CASSLLGPNSPLHF
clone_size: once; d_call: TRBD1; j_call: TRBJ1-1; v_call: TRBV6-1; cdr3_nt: TGTGCCAGCAGTGAACAGACAGGGGCGCTCGAAGCTTTCTTT; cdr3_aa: CASSEQTGALEAFF
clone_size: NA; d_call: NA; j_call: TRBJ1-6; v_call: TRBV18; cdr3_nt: TGTGCCAGCTCACCACCGTCAGGGGCAGGGAATTCACCCCTCCACTTT; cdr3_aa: CASSPPSGAGNSPLHF
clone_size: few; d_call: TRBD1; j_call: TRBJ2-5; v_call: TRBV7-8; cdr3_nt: TGTGCCAGCAGCCCTAACCGACAGGGGGCTTGGGAGACCCAGTACTTC; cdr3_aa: CASSPNRQGAWETQYF
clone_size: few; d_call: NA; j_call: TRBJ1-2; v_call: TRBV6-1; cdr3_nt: TGTGCCAGCAGTGAGCCAGGGTATGGCTACACCTTC; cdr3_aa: CASSEPGYGYTF
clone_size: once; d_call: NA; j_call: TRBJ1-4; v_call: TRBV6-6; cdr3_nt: TGTGCCAGCAGTTACCCAACCGAAAATGAAAAACTGTTTTTT; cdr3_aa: CASSYPTENEKLFF
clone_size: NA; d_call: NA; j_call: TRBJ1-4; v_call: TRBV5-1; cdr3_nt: TGCGCCAGCAGCTCTGACCCAAACGGTGAAAAACTGTTTTTT; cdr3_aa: CASSSDPNGEKLFF
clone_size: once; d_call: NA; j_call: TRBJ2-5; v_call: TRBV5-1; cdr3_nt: TGCGCCAGCAGCCCCGGCAGCCTTGGGGACCAAGAGACCCAGTACTTC; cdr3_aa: CASSPGSLGDQETQYF
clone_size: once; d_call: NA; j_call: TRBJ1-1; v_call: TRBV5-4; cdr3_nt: TGTGCCAGCAGGCGGAGGGCAGCTGGGAACACTGAAGCTTTCTTT; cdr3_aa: CASRRRAAGNTEAFF
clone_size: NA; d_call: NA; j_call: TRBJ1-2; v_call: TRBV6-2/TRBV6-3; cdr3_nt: TGTGCCAGCAGTTACTCGGACCTGAAGGGACGGAAGACTAACTATGGCTACACCTTC; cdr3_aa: CASSYSDLKGRKTNYGYTF
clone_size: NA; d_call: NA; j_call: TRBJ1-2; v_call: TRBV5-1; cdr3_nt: TGCGCCAGCAGCTTGGCCGGTCCGGAATTTAACTATGGCTACACCTTC; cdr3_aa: CASSLAGPEFNYGYTF
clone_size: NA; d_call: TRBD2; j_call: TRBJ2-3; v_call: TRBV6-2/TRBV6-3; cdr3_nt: TGTGCCAGCAGTTACTCGATCTTTATAGCGGGAGGACACTACCTCACAGATACGCAGTATTTT; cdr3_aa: CASSYSIFIAGGHYLTDTQYF
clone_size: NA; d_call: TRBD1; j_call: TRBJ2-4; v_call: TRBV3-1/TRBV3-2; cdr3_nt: TGTGCCAGCAGCCAAAGGGGACAGGGCAAGCGGAACATTCAGTACTTC; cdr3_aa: CASSQRGQGKRNIQYF
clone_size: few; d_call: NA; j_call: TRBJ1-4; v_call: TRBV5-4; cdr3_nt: TGTGCCAGCAGCTTGGGCGACAGTCCCAATGAAAAACTGTTTTTT; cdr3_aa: CASSLGDSPNEKLFF
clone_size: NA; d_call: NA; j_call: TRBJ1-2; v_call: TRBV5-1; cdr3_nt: TGCGCCAGCAGCACAAACACACTAAGAGTAAATGGCTACACCTTC; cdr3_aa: CASSTNTLRVNGYTF
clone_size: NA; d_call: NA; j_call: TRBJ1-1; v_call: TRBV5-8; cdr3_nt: TGTGCCAGCAGCTTTCAGGGAACCACTGAAGCTTTCTTT; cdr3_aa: CASSFQGTTEAFF
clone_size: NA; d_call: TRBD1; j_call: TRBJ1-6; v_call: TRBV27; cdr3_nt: TGTGCCAGCAGCCTACCGGGACAGGGGTTCTATAATTCACCCCTCCACTTT; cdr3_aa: CASSLPGQGFYNSPLHF
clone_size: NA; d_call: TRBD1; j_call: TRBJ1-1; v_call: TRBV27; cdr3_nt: TGTGCCAGTCGAACGGGACAGATGAACACTGAAGCTTTCTTT; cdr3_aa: CASRTGQMNTEAFF
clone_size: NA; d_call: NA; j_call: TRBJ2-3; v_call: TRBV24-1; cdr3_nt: TGTGCCACCAGTGATTTGGGAATCTGGGACACAGATACGCAGTATTTT; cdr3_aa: CATSDLGIWDTDTQYF
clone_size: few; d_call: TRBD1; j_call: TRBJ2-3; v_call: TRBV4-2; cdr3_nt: TGTGCCAGCAGCCAAGAACGACAGGGGGGCACAGATACGCAGTATTTT; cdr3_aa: CASSQERQGGTDTQYF
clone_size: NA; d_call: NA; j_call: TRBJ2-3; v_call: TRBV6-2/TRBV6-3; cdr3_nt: TGTGCCAGCAGTTACCCGGCAGGGGCCAGAGATACGCAGTATTTT; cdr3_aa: CASSYPAGARDTQYF
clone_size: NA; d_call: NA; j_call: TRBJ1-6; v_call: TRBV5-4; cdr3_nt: TGTGCCAGCAGCTTGGTTGGGCAGGCCGGATCACCCCTCCACTTT; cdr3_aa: CASSLVGQAGSPLHF
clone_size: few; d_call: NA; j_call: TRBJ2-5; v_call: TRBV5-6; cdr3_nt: TGTGCCAGCAGCTTGGGCAGGTCGGGGACCCAGTACTTC; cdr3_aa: CASSLGRSGTQYF
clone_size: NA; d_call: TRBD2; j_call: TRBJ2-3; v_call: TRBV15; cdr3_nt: TGTGCCACCAGCAGAGATTATCCTAGCGGGAGACCAGATACGCAGTATTTT; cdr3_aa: CATSRDYPSGRPDTQYF
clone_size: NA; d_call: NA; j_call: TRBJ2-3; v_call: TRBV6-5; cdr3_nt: TGTGCCAGTCTCGGGACGTTCGAAGATACGCAGTATTTT; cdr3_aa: CASLGTFEDTQYF
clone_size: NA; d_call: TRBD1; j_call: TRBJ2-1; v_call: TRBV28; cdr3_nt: TGTGCCAGCAGTTTTTCCGGACAGGGGTCTTACAATGAGCAGTTCTTC; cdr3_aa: CASSFSGQGSYNEQFF